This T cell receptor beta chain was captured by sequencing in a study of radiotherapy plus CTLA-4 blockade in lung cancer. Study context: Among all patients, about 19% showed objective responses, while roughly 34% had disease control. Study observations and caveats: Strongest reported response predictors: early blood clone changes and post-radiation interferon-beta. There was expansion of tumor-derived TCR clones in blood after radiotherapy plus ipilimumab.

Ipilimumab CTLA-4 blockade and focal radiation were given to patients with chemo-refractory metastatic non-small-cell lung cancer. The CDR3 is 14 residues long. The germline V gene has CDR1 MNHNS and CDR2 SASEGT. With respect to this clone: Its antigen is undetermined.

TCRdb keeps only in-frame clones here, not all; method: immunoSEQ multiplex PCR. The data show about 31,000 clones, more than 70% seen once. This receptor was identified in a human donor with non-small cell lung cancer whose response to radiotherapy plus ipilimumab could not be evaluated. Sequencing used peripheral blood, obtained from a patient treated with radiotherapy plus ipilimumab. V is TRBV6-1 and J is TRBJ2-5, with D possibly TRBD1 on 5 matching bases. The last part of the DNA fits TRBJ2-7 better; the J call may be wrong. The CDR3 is CASRRDSTSYEQYF. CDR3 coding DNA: TGTGCCAGCAGAAGAGACAGTACCTCCTACGAGCAGTACTTC.